One and the same sample provided the 16 T cell receptor beta chains below, sequenced in a study of blood T cell repertoires in COVID-19. Sequenced by immunoSEQ multiplex PCR; TCRdb stores in-frame clones only, minus some. Among over 300,000 clones listed, around four fifths were seen once. What was sequenced was peripheral blood. These receptors all come from a woman in her forties or fifties with acute or convalescent COVID-19.

This chain links TRBV6-5 with TRBJ1-5, with TRBD1 matching 7 bases. The V segment lost 8 bases and the J segment 0 bases; nucleotides outside the gene matches: 4. Germline-derived CDR1 and CDR2 are MNHEY and SVGAGI. The CDR3 runs to 14 residues. The CDR3: CASRQGASNQPQHF. The CDR3 nucleotides are TGTGCCAGCCGACAGGGAGCTAGCAATCAGCCCCAGCATTTT.

This rearrangement joins TRBV5-5 to TRBJ2-2, with 9 bases matching TRBD2. The CDR3 extends over 15 amino acids. V lost 3 bases and J lost 7; bases outside the gene matches: 7. The germline gives CDR1 SGHKS, CDR2 YYEKEE (reference sequence). In DNA form, the CDR3 reads TGTGCCAGCAGCTGGCTAGCGGGATCGAACGGGGAGCTGTTTTTT. It translates to CASSWLAGSNGELFF.

The genes are TRBV20-1 and TRBJ2-1, with 9 bases fitting TRBD2. The V and J ends lost 3 bases and 3 bases, in that order; junction bases with no gene match: 3. The CDR3 extends over 14 amino acids. Germline V gene data show CDR1 as DFQATT and CDR2 as SNEGSKA (reference sequence). The CDR3 DNA follows: TGCAGTGCTAGTGTAGCGGGGGTCTACAATGAGCAGTTCTTC. Its protein is CSASVAGVYNEQFF.

The rearrangement joins TRBV9 to TRBJ2-1; 8 nucleotides match TRBD2. This CDR3 comprises 15 residues. J was trimmed by 5 bases and V by 3 bases; bases with no gene match: 7. Germline-derived CDR1 and CDR2 are SGDLS and YYNGEE. CDR3 amino acids: CASSDGRAVDNEQFF. The CDR3 DNA follows: TGTGCCAGCAGCGACGGGAGGGCCGTGGACAATGAGCAGTTCTTC. Combining the CDR3 with reference TRBV9 and TRBJ2-1 gives the whole variable domain DSGVTQTPKHLITATGQRVTLRCSPRSGDLSVYWYQQSLDQGLQFLIQYYNGEERAKGNILERFSAQQFPDLHSELNLSSLELGDSALYFCASSDGRAVDNEQFFGPGTRLTVL.

This clone was recorded once. The chain carries TRBV2 and TRBJ2-5; D perhaps matches TRBD2 (5 bases). There are 14 residues in the CDR3. In germline, CDR1 is SNHLY, CDR2 FYNNEI. V was clipped by 8 bases and J by 5 bases, with 18 bases between them. The CDR3 region has the DNA TGTGCCAGCGGTGGGCCTACCCGAGGGGAGACCCAGTACTTC. It is translated as CASGGPTRGETQYF. The whole variable domain, filled in from reference TRBV2 and TRBJ2-5, reads EPEVTQTPSHQVTQMGQEVILRCVPISNHLYFYWYRQILGQKVEFLVSFYNNEISEKSEIFDDQFSVERPDGSNFTLKIRSTKLEDSAMYFCASGGPTRGETQYFGPGTRLLVL.

CDR3 DNA sequence: TGTGCCAGCAGTGATGGGACAGGGGGCGGTAGGATTGGCTACACCTTC. Translated: CASSDGTGGGRIGYTF. The J gene is TRBJ1-2, the V gene TRBV27; 12 bases agree with TRBD1. This CDR3 is 16 amino acids long. Germline loops: CDR1 MNHEY, CDR2 SMNVEV (reference sequence). V trimming: 5 bases; J trimming: 7 bases; junction bases outside the gene matches: 11.

The V and J genes are TRBV7-6 and TRBJ1-2, with TRBD1 identical over 7 bases. CDR1 and CDR2 (germline): SGHVS, FNYEAQ. The CDR3 covers 14 residues. V shed 1 base, J shed 7 bases, and the junction held 6 bases outside the gene matches. CDR3: CASSLGEGASGYTF. The CDR3 coding sequence is TGTGCCAGCAGCTTAGGAGAGGGGGCCTCTGGCTACACCTTC.

This chain links TRBV23-1 with TRBJ2-3, with TRBD1 identical over 10 bases. TRBV23-1 is reported as an ORF; its role is uncertain. The CDR3 is 19 amino acids. J lost 1 base, V lost 2 bases, and 12 bases had no gene match. The CDR3 protein is CASSQAGTGDPRRTDTQYF. DNA of the CDR3: TGCGCCAGCAGTCAAGCCGGGACAGGGGACCCCCGACGCACAGATACGCAGTATTTT.

The chain couples TRBV5-1 to TRBJ1-2; 8 bases are a match to TRBD1. Per the germline V gene, CDR1 is SGHRS and CDR2 is YFSETQ. With 2 bases clipped from V and 2 bases from J, the junction kept 8 bases outside the gene matches. The CDR3 sequence is 16 residues long. The CDR3, as DNA: TGCGCCAGCAGCTTCAAGCAGGGGGCGATGAACTATGGCTACACCTTC. The encoded protein is CASSFKQGAMNYGYTF.

The rearrangement joins TRBV7-2 to TRBJ2-1; TRBD1 aligns across 7 bases. The V gene end was trimmed by 4 bases and the J gene end by 4 bases; junction bases not matched to a gene: 1. From germline, CDR1 is SGHTA and CDR2 FQGNSA. The CDR3 consists of 13 residues. CDR3 nucleotides: TGTGCCAGCAGCTCGACAGGGTACAATGAGCAGTTCTTC. Amino acid sequence: CASSSTGYNEQFF.

The rearrangement joins TRBV27 to TRBJ1-1; D is possibly TRBD1 (6 bases). The CDR3 totals 20 residues. From germline, CDR1 is MNHEY and CDR2 SMNVEV (reference sequence). The ends were cut back, 5 bases at V and 0 bases at J, with 28 bases in the middle. CDR3 sequence reads: CASSPGTITFGFRVNTEAFF. DNA for the CDR3: TGTGCCAGCAGTCCCGGGACAATTACCTTCGGGTTTAGGGTGAACACTGAAGCTTTCTTT.

J is TRBJ2-1 and V is TRBV5-5; 7 nucleotides align to TRBD2. The CDR3 runs to 13 residues. J gave up 5 bases and V 4 bases, and 3 bases lay outside the gene matches. CDR1 SGHKS and CDR2 YYEKEE come from the germline V gene (reference sequence). The CDR3 spells CASSPGLNNEQFF. CDR3 sequence (DNA): TGTGCCAGCAGCCCGGGACTAAACAATGAGCAGTTCTTC.

Comment on this clone: The sample carries other DNA sequences with the same CDR3. The chain joins TRBV5-6 to TRBJ1-3; no firm D call. From germline, CDR1 is SGHDT and CDR2 YYEEEE. Trimming pared 2 bases from V and 0 bases from J, leaving 6 bases between. The CDR3 loop spans 14 amino acids. The CDR3: CASSLGGSGNTIYF. DNA for the CDR3: TGTGCCAGCAGCTTAGGAGGCTCTGGAAACACCATATATTTT.

The CDR3 loop reads CAIRDQGTNTEAFF. The DNA for the CDR3 is TGTGCCATCAGGGATCAGGGCACGAACACTGAAGCTTTCTTT. J is TRBJ1-1 and V is TRBV10-3; tentatively, D is TRBD1 (5 bases). Germline lookup yields CDR1 ENHRY and CDR2 SYGVKD. This CDR3 region has 14 residues. Trimming cost V 6 bases and J 1 base, with 12 bases left between them.

The chain uses TRBV30 and TRBJ2-3; TRBD2 matches 8 bases. V lost 8 bases and J lost 3; bases outside the gene matches: 7. This CDR3 spans 13 amino acids. Germline V gives CDR1 GTSNPN, CDR2 SVGIG (reference sequence). The CDR3 region has the DNA TGTGCCCGGGGGGGGCGCGGGACAGATACGCAGTATTTT. Translated, it gives CARGGRGTDTQYF.

The chain uses TRBV13 and TRBJ1-1; 8 bases are shared with TRBD1. Germline V gives CDR1 PRHDT, CDR2 FYEKMQ (reference sequence). CDR3 length: 16 amino acids. V shed 2 bases and J 5 bases; nucleotides not matched to a gene: 10. The CDR3 sequence is CASSLRGSGGRTEAFF. CDR3 bases: TGTGCCAGCAGCTTACGGGGTTCAGGGGGCAGAACTGAAGCTTTCTTT. The whole variable domain, remainder taken from reference TRBV13 and TRBJ1-1, is AAGVIQSPRHLIKEKRETATLKCYPIPRHDTVYWYQQGPGQDPQFLISFYEKMQSDKGSIPDRFSAQQFSDYHSELNMSSLELGDSALYFCASSLRGSGGRTEAFFGQGTRLTVV.